Below are 13 T cell receptor beta chains sequenced from a single sample in a study of OX40 agonist ivuxolimab in advanced cancers. TCRdb keeps only in-frame clones here, not all; method: immunoSEQ multiplex PCR. The data hold tens of thousands of clones, with roughly nine tenths observed a single time. Sequenced material: CD4+ or CD8+ T cells sorted from blood, taken in a trial of the OX40 agonist ivuxolimab. The source of these receptors is an adult with an advanced solid tumor such as melanoma, head and neck, liver or kidney cancer.

The chain couples TRBV5-1 to TRBJ2-3; 9 bases map to TRBD2. The trim removed 4 bases at V and 7 bases at J, leaving 10 bases unmatched. CDR3 size: 15 residues. The germline V gene has CDR1 SGHRS and CDR2 YFSETQ. The CDR3 DNA sequence: TGCGCCAGCAGCCCCCCAGGGCGGGAGGGGTATACGCAGTATTTT. Translated, it gives CASSPPGREGYTQYF.

The chain joins TRBV9 to TRBJ2-5; D ambiguous. The assigned J gene may be wrong: the sequence end matches TRBJ2-7 better. The CDR3 covers 13 residues. CDR1 is SGDLS and CDR2 is YYNGEE in the germline V gene. CDR3: CASSGGPSYEQYF. The CDR3, as DNA: TGTGCCAGCAGCGGAGGTCCCTCCTACGAGCAGTACTTC.

The chain combines TRBV19 with TRBJ2-6; no clear D. V was shortened by 5 bases and J by 4 bases, with 9 bases between the two germline ends. Germline V lookup: CDR1 LNHDA, CDR2 SQIVND (reference sequence). This CDR3 spans 14 amino acids. CDR3 residues: CASSQRPGANVLTF. In DNA form, the CDR3 reads TGTGCCAGTAGTCAAAGACCAGGGGCCAACGTCCTGACTTTC.

The rearrangement links TRBV5-1 to TRBJ2-2; 8 nucleotides align to TRBD2. CDR1 is SGHRS and CDR2 is YFSETQ in the germline V gene. After removal of 0 bases from V and 7 bases from J, the junction contained 11 bases not matched to a gene. This CDR3 is built from 17 residues. As DNA, the CDR3 is TGCGCCAGCAGCTTGGCTACGGGAGGGCCGGGGAGCGGGGAGCTGTTTTTT. This codes for CASSLATGGPGSGELFF. Full variable domain (missing parts from reference TRBV5-1 and TRBJ2-2): KAGVTQTPRYLIKTRGQQVTLSCSPISGHRSVSWYQQTPGQGLQFLFEYFSETQRNKGNFPGRFSGRQFSNSRSEMNVSTLELGDSALYLCASSLATGGPGSGELFFGEGSRLTVL.

The chain couples TRBV27 to TRBJ1-2; 9 positions match TRBD1. Germline CDR1 reads MNHEY; CDR2 reads SMNVEV (reference sequence). The V and J ends lost 6 bases and 3 bases, in that order; junction bases with no gene match: 11. The CDR3 runs 16 residues. The CDR3 protein is CASRRSRTGEDYGYTF. The CDR3 DNA is TGTGCCAGCAGGAGGTCACGGACAGGGGAGGACTATGGCTACACCTTC.

CDR3 nucleotides: TGTGCCAGCAGCTCAAACAATGAGCAGTTCTTC. This codes for CASSSNNEQFF. This chain uses TRBV7-9 with TRBJ2-1, with D unclear. The CDR3 sequence is 11 residues long. Per the germline V gene, CDR1 is SEHNR and CDR2 is FQNEAQ (reference sequence). V lost 4 bases and J 5 bases, leaving 3 bases between the germline ends.

The CDR3 sequence is CASSELSAGGKTEAFF. The CDR3 coding sequence is TGTGCCAGCAGTGAGTTAAGTGCAGGGGGTAAGACTGAAGCTTTCTTT. This chain uses TRBV6-1 with TRBJ1-1; 7 nucleotides line up with TRBD1. Per the germline V gene, CDR1 is MNHNS and CDR2 is SASEGT. Germline trimming cut 3 bases from V and 5 bases from J; bases unmatched to any gene: 12. CDR3 length equals 16 residues.

The chain uses TRBV4-3 and TRBJ2-1; 9 nucleotides match TRBD2. V shed 4 bases, J shed 9 bases, and the junction held 13 bases outside the gene matches. The CDR3 has 16 amino acids. Germline V gives CDR1 LGHNA, CDR2 YSLEER. The CDR3 sequence is CASSRSGTSLGGEQFF. The CDR3 bases are TGCGCCAGCAGCCGCTCAGGGACTAGCTTAGGGGGTGAGCAGTTCTTC.

The chain links TRBV30 to TRBJ1-5; 7 bases are a match to TRBD1. The CDR3 length is 16 residues. Per germline, CDR1 GTSNPN and CDR2 SVGIG (reference sequence). The V and J ends lost 4 bases and 9 bases, in that order; junction bases with no gene match: 18. CDR3 bases: TGTGCCTGGACCCCCTGGGGGAAGGGGGCTCAATTGCCCCAGCATTTT. It encodes CAWTPWGKGAQLPQHF.

V and J are TRBV4-3 and TRBJ1-2; D is undetermined. V lost 0 bases, J lost 0 bases, and 14 bases lay in between. Germline assignment: CDR1 LGHNA and CDR2 YSLEER. This CDR3 comprises 17 residues. Here the CDR3 DNA reads TGCGCCAGCAGCCAAGAATTTTCACTGACCACTAACTATGGCTACACCTTC. This gives the protein CASSQEFSLTTNYGYTF.

This chain joins TRBV28 and TRBJ1-3; D is unclear. The V gene lost 7 bases and the J gene lost 1 base, with 11 bases spanning the gap. The CDR3 runs to 14 residues. Germline CDR1 and CDR2: MDHEN and SYDVKM. The CDR3 loop reads CASTGGGSGNTIYF. CDR3 nucleotide sequence: TGTGCCAGCACCGGAGGTGGATCTGGAAACACCATATATTTT. Based on the CDR3 plus reference TRBV28 and TRBJ1-3, the full variable domain is DVKVTQSSRYLVKRTGEKVFLECVQDMDHENMFWYRQDPGLGLRLIYFSYDVKMKEKGDIPEGYSVSREKKERFSLILESASTNQTSMYLCASTGGGSGNTIYFGEGSWLTVV.

This clone was recorded only once. The chain employs TRBV6-1 and TRBJ2-7; unclear D gene. CDR1 MNHNS and CDR2 SASEGT come from the germline V gene. The V gene lost 6 bases and the J gene lost 4 bases, with 10 bases spanning the gap. This CDR3 is 12 amino acids long. In DNA, the CDR3 is TGTGCCAGCAGCCGAACTCGGTACGAGCAGTACTTC. Its translation: CASSRTRYEQYF.

This chain joins TRBV7-2 and TRBJ2-2; D might be TRBD1 or TRBD2, each matching 5 bases. Germline V gene sequence: CDR1 SGHTA, CDR2 FQGNSA. Trimming took off 1 base at V and 6 bases at J, with 6 bases between the two ends. This CDR3 is built from 13 residues. The CDR3 sequence: CASSLVGPGELFF. In nucleotides, the CDR3 is TGTGCCAGCAGCTTAGTGGGACCCGGGGAGCTGTTTTTT.